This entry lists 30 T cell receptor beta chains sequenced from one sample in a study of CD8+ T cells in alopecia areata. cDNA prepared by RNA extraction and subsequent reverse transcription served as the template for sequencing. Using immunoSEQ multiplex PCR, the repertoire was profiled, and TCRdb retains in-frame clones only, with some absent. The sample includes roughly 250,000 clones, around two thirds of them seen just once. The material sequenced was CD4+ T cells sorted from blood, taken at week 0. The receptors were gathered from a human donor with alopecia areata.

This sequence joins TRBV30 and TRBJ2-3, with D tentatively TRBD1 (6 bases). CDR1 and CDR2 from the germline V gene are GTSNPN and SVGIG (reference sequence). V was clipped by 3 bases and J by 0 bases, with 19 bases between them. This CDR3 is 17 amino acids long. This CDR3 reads CAWRWQGTTFSTDTQYF. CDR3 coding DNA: TGTGCCTGGAGATGGCAGGGGACGACGTTTAGCACAGATACGCAGTATTTT.

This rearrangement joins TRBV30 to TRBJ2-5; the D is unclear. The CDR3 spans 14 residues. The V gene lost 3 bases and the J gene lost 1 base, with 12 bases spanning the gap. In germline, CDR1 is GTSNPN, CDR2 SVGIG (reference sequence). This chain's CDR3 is CAWSTLLPQETQYF. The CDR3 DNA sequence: TGTGCCTGGAGCACACTCCTTCCCCAAGAGACCCAGTACTTC.

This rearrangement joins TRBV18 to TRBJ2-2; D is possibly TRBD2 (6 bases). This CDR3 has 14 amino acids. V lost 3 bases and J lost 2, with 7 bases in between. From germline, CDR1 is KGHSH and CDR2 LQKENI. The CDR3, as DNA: TGTGCCAGCTCACCGCGGGGTAACACCGGGGAGCTGTTTTTT. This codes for CASSPRGNTGELFF.

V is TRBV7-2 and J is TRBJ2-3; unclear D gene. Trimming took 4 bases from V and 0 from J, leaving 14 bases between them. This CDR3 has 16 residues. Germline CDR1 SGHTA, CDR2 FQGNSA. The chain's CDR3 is CASSSRPATSTDTQYF. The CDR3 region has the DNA TGTGCCAGCAGCTCCAGGCCAGCCACTAGCACAGATACGCAGTATTTT.

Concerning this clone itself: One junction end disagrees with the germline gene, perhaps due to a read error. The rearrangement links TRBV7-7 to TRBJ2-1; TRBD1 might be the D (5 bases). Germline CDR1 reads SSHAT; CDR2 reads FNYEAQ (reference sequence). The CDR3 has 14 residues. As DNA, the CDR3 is TGTGCTAGCAGCTTAGGCCAGGGTAATCATGAGCAGTTCTTC. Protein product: CASSLGQGNHEQFF. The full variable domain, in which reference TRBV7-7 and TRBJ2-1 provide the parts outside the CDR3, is GAGVSQSPRYKVTKRGQDVTLRCDPISSHATLYWYQQALGQGPEFLTYFNYEAQPDKSGLPSDRFSAERPEGSISTLTIQRTEQRDSAMYRCASSLGQGNHEQFFGPGTRLTVL.

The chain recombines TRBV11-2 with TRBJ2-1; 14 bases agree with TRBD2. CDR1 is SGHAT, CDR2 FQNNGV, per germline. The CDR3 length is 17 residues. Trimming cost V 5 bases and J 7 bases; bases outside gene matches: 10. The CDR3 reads CASSPNRLAGGQNEQFF. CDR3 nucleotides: TGTGCCAGCAGCCCTAATCGACTAGCGGGGGGGCAGAATGAGCAGTTCTTC.

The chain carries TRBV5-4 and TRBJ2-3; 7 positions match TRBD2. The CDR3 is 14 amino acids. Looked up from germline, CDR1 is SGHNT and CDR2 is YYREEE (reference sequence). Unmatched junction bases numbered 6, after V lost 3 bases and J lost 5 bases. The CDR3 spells CASSWERGGDTQYF. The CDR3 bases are TGTGCCAGCAGCTGGGAGCGGGGTGGAGATACGCAGTATTTT.

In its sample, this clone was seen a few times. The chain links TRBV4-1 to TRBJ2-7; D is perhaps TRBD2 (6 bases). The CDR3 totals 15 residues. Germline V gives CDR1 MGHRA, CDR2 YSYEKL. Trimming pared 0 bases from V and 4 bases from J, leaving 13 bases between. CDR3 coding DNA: TGCGCCAGCAGCCAAGATTGGAGCCGGGAGTACGAGCAGTACTTC. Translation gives CASSQDWSREYEQYF.

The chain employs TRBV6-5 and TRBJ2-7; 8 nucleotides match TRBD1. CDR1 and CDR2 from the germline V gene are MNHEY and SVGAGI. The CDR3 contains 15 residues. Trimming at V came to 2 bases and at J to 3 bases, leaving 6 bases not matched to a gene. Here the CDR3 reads CASSYRQGSHYEQYF. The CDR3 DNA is TGTGCCAGCAGTTACAGACAGGGGTCGCACTACGAGCAGTACTTC.

CDR3: CASSSTRSTDTQYF. CDR3 sequence (DNA): TGTGCCAGCAGCTCGACAAGGAGCACAGATACGCAGTATTTT. V and J are TRBV7-9 and TRBJ2-3; D is unresolved. The CDR3 is 14 residues long. V was cut by 4 bases and J by 0 bases, with 8 bases left in between. Germline V lookup: CDR1 SEHNR, CDR2 FQNEAQ (reference sequence).

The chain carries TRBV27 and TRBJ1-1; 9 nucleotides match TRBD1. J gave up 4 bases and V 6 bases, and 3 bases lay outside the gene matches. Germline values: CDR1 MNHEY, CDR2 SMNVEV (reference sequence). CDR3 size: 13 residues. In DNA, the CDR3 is TGTGCCAGCAGGGGGACAGGGCTCACTGAAGCTTTCTTT. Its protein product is CASRGTGLTEAFF.

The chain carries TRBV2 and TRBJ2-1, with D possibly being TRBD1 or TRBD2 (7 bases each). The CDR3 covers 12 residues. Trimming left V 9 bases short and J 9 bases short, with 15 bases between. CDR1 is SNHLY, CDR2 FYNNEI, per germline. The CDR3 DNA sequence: TGTGCCAGTACGACAGGGAGGGGTGAGCAGTTCTTC. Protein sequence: CASTTGRGEQFF.

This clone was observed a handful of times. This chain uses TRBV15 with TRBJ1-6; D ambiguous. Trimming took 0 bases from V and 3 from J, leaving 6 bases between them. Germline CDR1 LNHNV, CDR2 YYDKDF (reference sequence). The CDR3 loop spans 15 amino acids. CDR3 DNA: TGTGCCACCAGCAGAGAACCGGACTATAATTCACCCCTCCACTTT. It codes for CATSREPDYNSPLHF.

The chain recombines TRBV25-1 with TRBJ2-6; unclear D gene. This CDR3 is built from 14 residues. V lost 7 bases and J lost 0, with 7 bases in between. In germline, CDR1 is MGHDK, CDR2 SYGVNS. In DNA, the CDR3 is TGTGCCAGCAAAAGTTACTCTGGGGCCAACGTCCTGACTTTC. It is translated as CASKSYSGANVLTF.

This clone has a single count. This CDR3 reads CASSDRITDTQYF. CDR3 in DNA: TGCGCCAGCTCAGACAGGATCACCGATACGCAGTATTTT. The chain recombines TRBV5-1 with TRBJ2-3, with D tentatively TRBD1 (6 bases). Germline values: CDR1 SGHRS, CDR2 YFSETQ. This CDR3 spans 13 amino acids. Trimming took off 7 bases at V and 6 bases at J, with 15 bases between the two ends.

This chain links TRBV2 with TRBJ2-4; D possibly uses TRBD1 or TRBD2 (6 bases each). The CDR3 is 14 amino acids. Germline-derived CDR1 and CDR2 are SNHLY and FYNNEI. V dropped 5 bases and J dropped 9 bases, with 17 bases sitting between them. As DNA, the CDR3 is TGTGCCAGCAGTTCAAACGGGGGCAACGTCATTCAGTACTTC. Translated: CASSSNGGNVIQYF.

The CDR3 is CASSGPGQAGELFF. CDR3 sequence (DNA): TGTGCCAGCAGCGGACCAGGACAGGCCGGGGAGCTGTTTTTT. The V gene is TRBV7-2, the J gene TRBJ2-2; 7 bases align to TRBD1. This CDR3 comprises 14 residues. Germline V gene lookup returns CDR1 SGHTA and CDR2 FQGNSA. After removal of 5 bases from V and 6 bases from J, the junction contained 6 bases not matched to a gene. The variable domain in full, completed from reference TRBV7-2 and TRBJ2-2, reads GAGVSQSPSNKVTEKGKDVELRCDPISGHTALYWYRQSLGQGLEFLIYFQGNSAPDKSGLPSDRFSAERTGGSVSTLTIQRTQQEDSAVYLCASSGPGQAGELFFGEGSRLTVL.

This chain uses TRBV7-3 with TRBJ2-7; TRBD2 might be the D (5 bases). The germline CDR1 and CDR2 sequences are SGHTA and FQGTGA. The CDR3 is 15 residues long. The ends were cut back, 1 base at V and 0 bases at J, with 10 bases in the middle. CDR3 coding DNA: TGTGCCAGCAGCTTAAGGTCTGGGAGCTCCTACGAGCAGTACTTC. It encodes CASSLRSGSSYEQYF.

The CDR3 region has the DNA TGTGCCAGCAGTGCCGAATCGGGGGAAGAGACCCAGTACTTC. This gives the protein CASSAESGEETQYF. The chain uses TRBV2 and TRBJ2-5, with a tentative D call TRBD2 (6 bases). The CDR3 spans 14 residues. The germline gives CDR1 SNHLY, CDR2 FYNNEI. V lost 4 bases and J lost 3, with 12 bases in between.

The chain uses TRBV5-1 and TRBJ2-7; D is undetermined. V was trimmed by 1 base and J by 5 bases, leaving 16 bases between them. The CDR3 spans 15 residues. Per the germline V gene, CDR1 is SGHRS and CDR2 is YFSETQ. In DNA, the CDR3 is TGCGCCAGCAGCTTGACTTTAGTCACACTTGACGAGCAGTACTTC. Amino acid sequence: CASSLTLVTLDEQYF.

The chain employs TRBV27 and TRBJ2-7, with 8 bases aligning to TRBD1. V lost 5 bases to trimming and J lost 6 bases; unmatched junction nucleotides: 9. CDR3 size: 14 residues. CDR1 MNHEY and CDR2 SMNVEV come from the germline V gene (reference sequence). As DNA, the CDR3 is TGTGCCAGCAGTACTCAGGGGGCAGCGTCCGAGCAGTACTTC. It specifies CASSTQGAASEQYF.

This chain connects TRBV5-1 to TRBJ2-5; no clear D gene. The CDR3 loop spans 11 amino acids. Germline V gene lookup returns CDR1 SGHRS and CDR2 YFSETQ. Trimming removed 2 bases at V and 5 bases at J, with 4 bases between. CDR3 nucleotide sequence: TGCGCCAGCAGCTTTCATGAGACCCAGTACTTC. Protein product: CASSFHETQYF.

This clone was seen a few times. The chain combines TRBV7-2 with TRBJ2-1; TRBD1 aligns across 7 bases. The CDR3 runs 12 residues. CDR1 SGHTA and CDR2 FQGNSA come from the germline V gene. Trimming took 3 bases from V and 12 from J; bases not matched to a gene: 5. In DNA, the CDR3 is TGTGCCAGCAGCTTGGGGACAGCCAGGCAGTTCTTC. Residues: CASSLGTARQFF.

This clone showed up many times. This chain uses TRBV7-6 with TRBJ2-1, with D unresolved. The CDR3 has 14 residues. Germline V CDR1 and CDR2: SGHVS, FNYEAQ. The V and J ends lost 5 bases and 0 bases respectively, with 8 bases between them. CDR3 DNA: TGTGCCAGCAGCCTGGACGGCTCCTACAATGAGCAGTTCTTC. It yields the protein CASSLDGSYNEQFF.

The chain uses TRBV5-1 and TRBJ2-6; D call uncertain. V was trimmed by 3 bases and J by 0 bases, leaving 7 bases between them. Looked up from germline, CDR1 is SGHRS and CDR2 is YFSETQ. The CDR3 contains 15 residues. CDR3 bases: TGCGCCAGCAGCTCTGGGCGCTCTGGGGCCAACGTCCTGACTTTC. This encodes CASSSGRSGANVLTF.

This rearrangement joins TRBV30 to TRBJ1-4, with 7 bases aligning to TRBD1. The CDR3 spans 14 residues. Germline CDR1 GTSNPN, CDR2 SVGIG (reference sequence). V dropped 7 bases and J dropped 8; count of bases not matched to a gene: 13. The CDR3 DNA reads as TGTGCCTTTTCGCCGGGACAGCTCATGGAAAAACTGTTTTTT. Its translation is CAFSPGQLMEKLFF.

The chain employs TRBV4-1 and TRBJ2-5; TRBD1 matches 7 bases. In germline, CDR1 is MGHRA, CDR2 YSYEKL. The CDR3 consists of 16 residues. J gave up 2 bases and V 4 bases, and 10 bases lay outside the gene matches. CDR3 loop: CASSLRWDRIQETQYF. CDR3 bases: TGCGCCAGCAGCCTCCGCTGGGACAGAATACAAGAGACCCAGTACTTC.

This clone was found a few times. The CDR3: CSVVKGAYEQYF. CDR3 in DNA: TGCAGCGTTGTGAAGGGGGCATACGAGCAGTACTTC. The rearrangement links TRBV29-1 to TRBJ2-7; TRBD1 matches at 7 bases. CDR1 is SQVTM and CDR2 is ANQGSEA in the germline V gene. The CDR3 spans 12 residues. V lost 4 bases and J lost 4; bases outside the gene matches: 4.

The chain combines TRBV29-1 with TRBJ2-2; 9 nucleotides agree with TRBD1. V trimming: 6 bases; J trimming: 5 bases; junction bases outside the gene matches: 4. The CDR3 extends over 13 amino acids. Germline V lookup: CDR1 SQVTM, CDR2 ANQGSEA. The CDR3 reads CSVQGARTGELFF. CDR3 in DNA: TGCAGCGTACAGGGGGCAAGGACCGGGGAGCTGTTTTTT.

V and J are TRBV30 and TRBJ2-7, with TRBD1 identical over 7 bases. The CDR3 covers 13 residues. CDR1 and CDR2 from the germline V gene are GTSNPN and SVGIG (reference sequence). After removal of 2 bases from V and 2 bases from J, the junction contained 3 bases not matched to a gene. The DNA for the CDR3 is TGTGCCTGGAGTTTGACAGGGACCTACGAGCAGTACTTC. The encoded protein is CAWSLTGTYEQYF. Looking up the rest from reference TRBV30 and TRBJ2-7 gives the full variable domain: SQTIHQWPATLVQPVGSPLSLECTVEGTSNPNLYWYRQAAGRGLQLLFYSVGIGQISSEVPQNLSASRPQDRQFILSSKKLLLSDSGFYLCAWSLTGTYEQYFGPGTRLTVT.